The clone carrying this T cell receptor beta chain was counted only a few times. No antigen is known for it. Germline V gene sequence: CDR1 SGDLS, CDR2 YYNGEE. The junction had 11 bases not matched to a gene; V was cut back by 4 bases and J by 7 bases. The CDR3 consists of 15 residues. This sample is drawn from a study of blood T cells in healthy people across ages. Notes on the study in general: Among long-lived donors, naive CD4+ cells were more numerous and diversity higher than in aged donors.

Every donor provided around 10 milliliters of peripheral blood. Through a sample-barcoded 5' primer and a J-beta primer mix, a second PCR was run for roughly 7 to 11 cycles. One entry per CDR3 protein results from TCRdb running MiXCR on the 5' RACE reads. The profile shows 800,000 or so distinct CDR3 sequences, 55% to 65% of them singletons. This clonotype originated in a man aged 30 to 45 in good health. The V gene is TRBV9, the J gene TRBJ2-1; 7 positions match TRBD1. Sequenced: blood. The DNA for the CDR3 is TGTGCCAGCAGCACCCCGACAGGGCCTTCAAATGAGCAGTTCTTC. Residues: CASSTPTGPSNEQFF.